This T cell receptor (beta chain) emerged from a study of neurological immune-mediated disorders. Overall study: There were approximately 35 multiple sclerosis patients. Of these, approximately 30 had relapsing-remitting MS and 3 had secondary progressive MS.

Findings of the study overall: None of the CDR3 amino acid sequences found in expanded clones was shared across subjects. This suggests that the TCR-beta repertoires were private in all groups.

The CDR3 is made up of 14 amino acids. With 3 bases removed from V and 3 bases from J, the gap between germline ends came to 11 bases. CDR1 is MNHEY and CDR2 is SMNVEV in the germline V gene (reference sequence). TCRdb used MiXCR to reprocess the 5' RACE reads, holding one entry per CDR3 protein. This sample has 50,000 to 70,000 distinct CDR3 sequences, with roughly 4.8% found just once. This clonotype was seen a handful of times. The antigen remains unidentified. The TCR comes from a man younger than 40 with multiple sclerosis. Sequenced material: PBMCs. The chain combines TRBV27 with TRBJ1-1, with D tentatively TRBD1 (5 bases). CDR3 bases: TGTGCCAGCAGTTTGACAGCCGGGGACACTGAAGCTTTCTTT. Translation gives CASSLTAGDTEAFF.